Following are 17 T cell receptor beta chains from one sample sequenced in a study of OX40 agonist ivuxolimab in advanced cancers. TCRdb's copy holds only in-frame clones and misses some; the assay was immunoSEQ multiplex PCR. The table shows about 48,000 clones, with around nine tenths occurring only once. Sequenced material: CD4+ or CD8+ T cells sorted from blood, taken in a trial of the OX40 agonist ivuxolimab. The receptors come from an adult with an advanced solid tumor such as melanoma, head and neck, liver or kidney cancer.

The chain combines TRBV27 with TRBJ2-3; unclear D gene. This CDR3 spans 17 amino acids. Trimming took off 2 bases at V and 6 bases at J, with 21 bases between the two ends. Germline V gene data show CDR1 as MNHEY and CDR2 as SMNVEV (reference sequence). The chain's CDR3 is CASSLGGRLPSPDTQYF. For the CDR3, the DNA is TGTGCCAGCAGTTTAGGTGGTCGACTCCCGTCACCCGATACGCAGTATTTT.

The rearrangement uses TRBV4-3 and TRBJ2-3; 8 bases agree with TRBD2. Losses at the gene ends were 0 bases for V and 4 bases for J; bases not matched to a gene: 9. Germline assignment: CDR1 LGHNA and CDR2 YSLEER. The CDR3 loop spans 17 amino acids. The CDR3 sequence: CASSQDWSSGHADTQYF. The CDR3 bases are TGCGCCAGCAGCCAAGATTGGTCTAGCGGGCATGCAGATACGCAGTATTTT.

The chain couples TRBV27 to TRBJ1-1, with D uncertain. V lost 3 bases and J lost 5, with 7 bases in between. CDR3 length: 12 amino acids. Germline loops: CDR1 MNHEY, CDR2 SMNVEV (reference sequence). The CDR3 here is CASSFFGTEAFF. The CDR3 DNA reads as TGTGCCAGCAGTTTTTTCGGAACTGAAGCTTTCTTT.

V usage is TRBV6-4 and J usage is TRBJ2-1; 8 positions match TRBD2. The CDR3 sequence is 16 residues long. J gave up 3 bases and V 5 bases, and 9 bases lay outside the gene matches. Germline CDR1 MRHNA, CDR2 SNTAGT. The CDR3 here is CASSSDSGRLYNEQFF. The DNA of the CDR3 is TGTGCCAGCAGTTCCGACAGCGGGAGACTCTACAATGAGCAGTTCTTC.

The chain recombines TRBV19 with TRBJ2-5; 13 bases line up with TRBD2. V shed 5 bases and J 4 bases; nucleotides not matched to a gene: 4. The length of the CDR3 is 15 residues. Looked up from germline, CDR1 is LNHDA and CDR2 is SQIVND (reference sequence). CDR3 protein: CASSVLAGGLETQYF. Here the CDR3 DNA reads TGTGCCAGTAGTGTACTAGCGGGAGGGCTAGAGACCCAGTACTTC.

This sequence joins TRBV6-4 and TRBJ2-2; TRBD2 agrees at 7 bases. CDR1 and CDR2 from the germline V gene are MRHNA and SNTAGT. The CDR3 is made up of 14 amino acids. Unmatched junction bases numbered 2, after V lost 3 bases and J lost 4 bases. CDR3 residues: CASSETSVTGELFF. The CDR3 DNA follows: TGTGCCAGCAGTGAAACTAGCGTCACCGGGGAGCTGTTTTTT.

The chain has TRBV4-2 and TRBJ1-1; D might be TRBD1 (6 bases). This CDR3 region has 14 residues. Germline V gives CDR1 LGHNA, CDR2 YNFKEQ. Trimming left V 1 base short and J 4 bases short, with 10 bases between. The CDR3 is CASSQGGGATEAFF. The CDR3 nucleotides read TGTGCCAGCAGCCAAGGAGGGGGGGCCACTGAAGCTTTCTTT.

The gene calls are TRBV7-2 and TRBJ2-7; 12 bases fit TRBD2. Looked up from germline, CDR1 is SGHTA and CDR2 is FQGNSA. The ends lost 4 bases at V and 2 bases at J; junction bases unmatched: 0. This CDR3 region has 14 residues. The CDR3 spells CASSWTSGTYEQYF. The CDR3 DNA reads TGTGCCAGCAGCTGGACTAGCGGGACCTACGAGCAGTACTTC. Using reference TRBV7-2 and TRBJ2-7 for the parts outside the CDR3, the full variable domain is GAGVSQSPSNKVTEKGKDVELRCDPISGHTALYWYRQSLGQGLEFLIYFQGNSAPDKSGLPSDRFSAERTGGSVSTLTIQRTQQEDSAVYLCASSWTSGTYEQYFGPGTRLTVT.

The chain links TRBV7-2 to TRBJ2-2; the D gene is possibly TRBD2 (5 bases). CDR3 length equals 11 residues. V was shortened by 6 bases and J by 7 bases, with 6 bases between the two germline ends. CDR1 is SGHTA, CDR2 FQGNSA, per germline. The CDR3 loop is CASRLVGELFF. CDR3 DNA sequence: TGTGCCAGCAGACTAGTCGGGGAGCTGTTTTTT.

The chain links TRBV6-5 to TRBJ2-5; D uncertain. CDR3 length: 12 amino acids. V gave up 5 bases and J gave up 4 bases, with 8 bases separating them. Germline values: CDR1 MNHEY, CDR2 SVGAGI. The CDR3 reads CASSRRTETQYF. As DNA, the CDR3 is TGTGCCAGCAGTCGGCGGACAGAGACCCAGTACTTC.

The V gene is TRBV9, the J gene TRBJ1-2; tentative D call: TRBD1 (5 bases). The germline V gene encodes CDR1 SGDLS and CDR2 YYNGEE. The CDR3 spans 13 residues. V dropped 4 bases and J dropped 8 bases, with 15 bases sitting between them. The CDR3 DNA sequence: TGTGCCAGCAGCACCGGGATGCAGGGCGGCTACACCTTC. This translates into CASSTGMQGGYTF.

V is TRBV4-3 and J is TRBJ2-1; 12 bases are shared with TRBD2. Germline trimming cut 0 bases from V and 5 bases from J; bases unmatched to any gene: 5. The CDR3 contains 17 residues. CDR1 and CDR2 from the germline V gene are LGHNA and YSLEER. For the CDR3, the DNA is TGCGCCAGCAGCCAAGATCTTCGGACTAGCGGGAACAATGAGCAGTTCTTC. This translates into CASSQDLRTSGNNEQFF.

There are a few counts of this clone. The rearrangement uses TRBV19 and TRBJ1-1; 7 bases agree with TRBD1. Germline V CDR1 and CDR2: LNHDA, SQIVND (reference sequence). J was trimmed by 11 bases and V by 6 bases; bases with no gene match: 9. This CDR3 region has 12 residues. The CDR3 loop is CASRGQGGDAFF. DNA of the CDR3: TGTGCCAGTAGGGGGCAGGGGGGCGACGCTTTCTTT.

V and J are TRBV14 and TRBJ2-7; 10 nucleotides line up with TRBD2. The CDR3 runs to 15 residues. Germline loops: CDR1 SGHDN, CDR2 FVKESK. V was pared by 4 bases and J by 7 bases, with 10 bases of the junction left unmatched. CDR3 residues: CASSPAGGPSREQYF. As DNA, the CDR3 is TGTGCCAGCAGCCCAGCGGGAGGGCCGTCGAGGGAGCAGTACTTC.

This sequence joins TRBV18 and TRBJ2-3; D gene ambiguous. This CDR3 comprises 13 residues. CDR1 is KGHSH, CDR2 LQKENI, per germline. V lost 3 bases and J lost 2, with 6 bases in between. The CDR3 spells CASSPSSTDTQYF. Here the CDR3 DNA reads TGTGCCAGCTCACCTTCCTCCACAGATACGCAGTATTTT.

The CDR3 DNA reads TGTGCCATCAGTGAGTCGGGACAGGGAAGCAATCAGCCCCAGCATTTT. Amino acids: CAISESGQGSNQPQHF. The rearrangement uses TRBV10-3 and TRBJ1-5, with 9 bases identical to TRBD1. Germline CDR1 is ENHRY and CDR2 is SYGVKD. The ends lost 0 bases at V and 1 base at J; junction bases unmatched: 1. This CDR3 is 16 amino acids long.

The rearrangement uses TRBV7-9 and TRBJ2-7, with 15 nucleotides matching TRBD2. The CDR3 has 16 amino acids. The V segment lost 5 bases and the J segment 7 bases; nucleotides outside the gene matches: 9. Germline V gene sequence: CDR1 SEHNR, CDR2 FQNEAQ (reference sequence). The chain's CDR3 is CASSEWTSGRAGEQYF. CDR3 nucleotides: TGTGCCAGCAGCGAGTGGACTAGCGGGAGGGCGGGGGAGCAGTACTTC. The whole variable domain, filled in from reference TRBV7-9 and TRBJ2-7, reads DTGVSQNPRHKITKRGQNVTFRCDPISEHNRLYWYRQTLGQGPEFLTYFQNEAQLEKSRLLSDRFSAERPKGSFSTLEIQRTEQGDSAMYLCASSEWTSGRAGEQYFGPGTRLTVT.